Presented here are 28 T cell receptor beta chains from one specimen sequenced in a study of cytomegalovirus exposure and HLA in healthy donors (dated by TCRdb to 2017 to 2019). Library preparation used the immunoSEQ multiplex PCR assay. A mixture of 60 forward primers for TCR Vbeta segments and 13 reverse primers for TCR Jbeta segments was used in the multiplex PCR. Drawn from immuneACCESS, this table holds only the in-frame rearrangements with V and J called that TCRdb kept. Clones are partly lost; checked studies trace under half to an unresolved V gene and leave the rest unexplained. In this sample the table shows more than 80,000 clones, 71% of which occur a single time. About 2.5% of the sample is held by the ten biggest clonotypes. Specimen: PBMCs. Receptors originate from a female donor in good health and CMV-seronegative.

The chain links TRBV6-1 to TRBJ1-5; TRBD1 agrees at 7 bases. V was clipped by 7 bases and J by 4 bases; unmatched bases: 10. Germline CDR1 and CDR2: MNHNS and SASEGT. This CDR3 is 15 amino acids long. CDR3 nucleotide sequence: TGTGCCAGCAACCGATCAGGGGGGCAAAATCAGCCCCAGCATTTT. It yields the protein CASNRSGGQNQPQHF.

The CDR3 DNA sequence: TGTGCCAGCAGCTTGTACGCAGGGGCCTACGAGCAGTACTTC. This codes for CASSLYAGAYEQYF. This sequence joins TRBV5-4 and TRBJ2-7; TRBD1 might be the D (6 bases). V lost 1 base to trimming and J lost 2 bases, with 10 bases between them. Germline CDR1 reads SGHNT; CDR2 reads YYREEE (reference sequence). The CDR3 sequence is 14 residues long. The variable domain in full, completed from reference TRBV5-4 and TRBJ2-7, reads ETGVTQSPTHLIKTRGQQVTLRCSSQSGHNTVSWYQQALGQGPQFIFQYYREEENGRGNFPPRFSGLQFPNYSSELNVNALELDDSALYLCASSLYAGAYEQYFGPGTRLTVT.

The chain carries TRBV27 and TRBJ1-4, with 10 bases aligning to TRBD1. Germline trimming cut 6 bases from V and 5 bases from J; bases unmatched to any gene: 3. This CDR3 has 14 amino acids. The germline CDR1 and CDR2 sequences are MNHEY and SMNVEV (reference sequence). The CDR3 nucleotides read TGTGCCAGCAGAAGACAGGGGGCAAATGAAAAACTGTTTTTT. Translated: CASRRQGANEKLFF.

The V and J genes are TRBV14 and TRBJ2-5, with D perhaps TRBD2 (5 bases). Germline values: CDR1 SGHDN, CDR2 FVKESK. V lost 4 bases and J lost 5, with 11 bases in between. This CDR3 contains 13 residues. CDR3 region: CASSRTGMETQYF. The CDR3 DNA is TGTGCCAGCAGCCGGACGGGGATGGAGACCCAGTACTTC.

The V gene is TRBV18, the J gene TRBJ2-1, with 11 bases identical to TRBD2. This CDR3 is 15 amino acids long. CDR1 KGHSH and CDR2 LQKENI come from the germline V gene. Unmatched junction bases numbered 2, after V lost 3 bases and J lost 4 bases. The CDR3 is CASSPTSGDYNEQFF. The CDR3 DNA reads TGTGCCAGCTCACCGACTAGCGGGGATTACAATGAGCAGTTCTTC. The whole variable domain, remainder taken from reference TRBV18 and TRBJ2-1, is NAGVMQNPRHLVRRRGQEARLRCSPMKGHSHVYWYRQLPEEGLKFMVYLQKENIIDESGMPKERFSAEFPKEGPSILRIQQVVRGDSAAYFCASSPTSGDYNEQFFGPGTRLTVL.

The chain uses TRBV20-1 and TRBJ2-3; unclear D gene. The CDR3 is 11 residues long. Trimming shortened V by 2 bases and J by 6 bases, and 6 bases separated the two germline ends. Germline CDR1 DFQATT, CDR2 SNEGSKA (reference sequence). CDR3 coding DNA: TGCAGTGCTAGACCAATGGATACGCAGTATTTT. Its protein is CSARPMDTQYF.

This CDR3 reads CASSIGGGREDEQFF. In DNA, the CDR3 is TGTGCCAGTAGTATAGGAGGCGGGAGGGAAGATGAGCAGTTCTTC. The J gene is TRBJ2-1, the V gene TRBV19, with TRBD2 matching over 9 bases. J lost 8 bases, V lost 1 base, and 6 bases had no gene match. The CDR3 extends over 15 amino acids. Germline V lookup: CDR1 LNHDA, CDR2 SQIVND (reference sequence).

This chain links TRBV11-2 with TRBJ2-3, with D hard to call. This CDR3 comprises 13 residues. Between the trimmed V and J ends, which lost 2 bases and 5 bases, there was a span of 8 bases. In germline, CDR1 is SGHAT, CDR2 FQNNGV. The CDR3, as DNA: TGTGCCAGCAGCTTATTCCGTTTAGATACGCAGTATTTT. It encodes CASSLFRLDTQYF.

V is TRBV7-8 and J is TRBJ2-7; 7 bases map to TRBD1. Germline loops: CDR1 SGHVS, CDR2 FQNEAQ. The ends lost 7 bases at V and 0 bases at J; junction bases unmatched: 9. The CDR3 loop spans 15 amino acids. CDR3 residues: CASIPDRRSSYEQYF. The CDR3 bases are TGTGCCAGCATCCCGGACAGGCGAAGCTCCTACGAGCAGTACTTC.

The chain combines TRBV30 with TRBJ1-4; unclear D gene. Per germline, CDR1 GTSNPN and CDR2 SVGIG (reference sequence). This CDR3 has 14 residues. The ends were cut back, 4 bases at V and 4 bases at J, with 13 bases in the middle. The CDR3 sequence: CAWMGTDYNEKLFF. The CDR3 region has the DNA TGTGCCTGGATGGGTACAGACTATAATGAAAAACTGTTTTTT.

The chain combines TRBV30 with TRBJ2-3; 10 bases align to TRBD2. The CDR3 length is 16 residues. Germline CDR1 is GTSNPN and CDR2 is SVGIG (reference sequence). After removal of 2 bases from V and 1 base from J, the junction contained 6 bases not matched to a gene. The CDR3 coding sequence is TGTGCCTGGAGTTTAGGCCTAGCGGGAGGCACAGATACGCAGTATTTT. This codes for CAWSLGLAGGTDTQYF.

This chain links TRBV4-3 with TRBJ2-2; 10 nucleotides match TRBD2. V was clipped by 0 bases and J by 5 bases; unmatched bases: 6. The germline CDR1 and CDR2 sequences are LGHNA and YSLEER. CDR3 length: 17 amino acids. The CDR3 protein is CASSQDLASGRTGELFF. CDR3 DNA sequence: TGCGCCAGCAGCCAAGATCTGGCTAGCGGGAGAACCGGGGAGCTGTTTTTT.

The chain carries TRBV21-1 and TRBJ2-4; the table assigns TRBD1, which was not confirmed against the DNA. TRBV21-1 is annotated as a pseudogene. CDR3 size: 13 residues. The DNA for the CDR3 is TGTGCCAGCAGCAACGGGACAGGCAACATTCAGTACTTC. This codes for CASSNGTGNIQYF.

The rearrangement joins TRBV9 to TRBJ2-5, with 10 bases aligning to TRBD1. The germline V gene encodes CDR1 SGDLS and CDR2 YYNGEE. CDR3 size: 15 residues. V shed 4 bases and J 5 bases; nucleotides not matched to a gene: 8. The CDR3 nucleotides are TGTGCCAGCAGCCCCGGGACAGGGGTAGGGGAGACCCAGTACTTC. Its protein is CASSPGTGVGETQYF.

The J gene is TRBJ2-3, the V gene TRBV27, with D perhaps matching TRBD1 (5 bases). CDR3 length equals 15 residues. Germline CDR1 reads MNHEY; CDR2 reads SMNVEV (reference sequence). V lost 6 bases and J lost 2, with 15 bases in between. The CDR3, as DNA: TGTGCCAGCAGCTACAGGTTAAAATCCACAGATACGCAGTATTTT. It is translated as CASSYRLKSTDTQYF.

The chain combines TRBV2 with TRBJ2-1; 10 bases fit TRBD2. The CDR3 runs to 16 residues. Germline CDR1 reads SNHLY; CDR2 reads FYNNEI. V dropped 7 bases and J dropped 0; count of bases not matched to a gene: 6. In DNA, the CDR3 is TGTGCCAGCAAGGCTAGCGGGAGTAGCTCCTACAATGAGCAGTTCTTC. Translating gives CASKASGSSSYNEQFF.

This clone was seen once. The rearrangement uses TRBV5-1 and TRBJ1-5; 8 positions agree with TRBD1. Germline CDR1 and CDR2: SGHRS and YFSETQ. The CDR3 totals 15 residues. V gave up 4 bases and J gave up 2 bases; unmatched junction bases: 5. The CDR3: CASSPGQGGNQPQHF. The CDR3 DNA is TGCGCCAGCAGCCCCGGACAGGGTGGCAATCAGCCCCAGCATTTT.

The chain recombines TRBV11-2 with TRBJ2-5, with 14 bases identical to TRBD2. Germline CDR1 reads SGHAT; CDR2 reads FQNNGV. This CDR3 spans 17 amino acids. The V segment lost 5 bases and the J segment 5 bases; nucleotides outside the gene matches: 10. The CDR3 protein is CASSHGTSGRVGETQYF. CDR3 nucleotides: TGTGCCAGCAGCCATGGGACTAGCGGGAGAGTGGGGGAGACCCAGTACTTC.

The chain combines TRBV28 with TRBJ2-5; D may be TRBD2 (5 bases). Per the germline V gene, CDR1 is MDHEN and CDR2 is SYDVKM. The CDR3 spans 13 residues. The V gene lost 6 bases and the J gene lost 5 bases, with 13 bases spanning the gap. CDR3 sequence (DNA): TGTGCCAGCAGACCCGGGGTGAGGGAGACCCAGTACTTC. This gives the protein CASRPGVRETQYF.

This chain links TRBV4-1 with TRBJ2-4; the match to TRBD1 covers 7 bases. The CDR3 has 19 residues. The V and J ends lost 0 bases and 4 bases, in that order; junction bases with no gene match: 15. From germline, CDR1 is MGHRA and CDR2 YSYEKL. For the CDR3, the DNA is TGCGCCAGCAGCCAAGAATCCGTAGAAGGCTTGGGACAGAAAAACATTCAGTACTTC. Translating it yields CASSQESVEGLGQKNIQYF.

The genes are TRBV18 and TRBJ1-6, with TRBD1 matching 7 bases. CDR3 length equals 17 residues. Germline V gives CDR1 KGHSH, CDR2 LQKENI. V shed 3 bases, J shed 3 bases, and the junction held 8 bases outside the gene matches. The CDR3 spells CASSPEQGQNYNSPLHF. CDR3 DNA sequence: TGTGCCAGCTCACCGGAACAGGGACAGAACTATAATTCACCCCTCCACTTT.

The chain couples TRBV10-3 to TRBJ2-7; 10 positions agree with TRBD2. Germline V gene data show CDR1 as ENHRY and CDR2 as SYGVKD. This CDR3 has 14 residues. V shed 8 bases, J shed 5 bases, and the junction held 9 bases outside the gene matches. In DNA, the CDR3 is TGTGCCATCGGGAAGCGGGAGGGCAGCCACGAGCAGTACTTC. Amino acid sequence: CAIGKREGSHEQYF.

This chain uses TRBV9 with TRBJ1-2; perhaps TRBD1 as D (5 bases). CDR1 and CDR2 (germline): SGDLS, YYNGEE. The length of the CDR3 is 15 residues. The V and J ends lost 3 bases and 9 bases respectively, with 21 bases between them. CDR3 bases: TGTGCCAGCAGCGGTTACGGGCCGGGGGGTGTTAGCTACACCTTC. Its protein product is CASSGYGPGGVSYTF.

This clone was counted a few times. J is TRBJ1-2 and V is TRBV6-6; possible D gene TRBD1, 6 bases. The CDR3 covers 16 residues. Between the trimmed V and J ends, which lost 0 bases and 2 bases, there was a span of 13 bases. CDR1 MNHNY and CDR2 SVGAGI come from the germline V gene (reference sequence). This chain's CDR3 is CASSYSTRQANYGYTF. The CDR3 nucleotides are TGTGCCAGCAGTTACTCGACGAGACAGGCCAACTATGGCTACACCTTC.

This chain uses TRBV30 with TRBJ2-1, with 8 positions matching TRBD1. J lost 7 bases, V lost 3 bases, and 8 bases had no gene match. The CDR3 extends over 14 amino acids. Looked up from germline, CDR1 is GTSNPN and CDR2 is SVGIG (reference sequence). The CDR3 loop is CAWRSRTGSNEQFF. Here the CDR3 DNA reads TGTGCCTGGAGGTCCAGGACAGGGTCGAATGAGCAGTTCTTC.

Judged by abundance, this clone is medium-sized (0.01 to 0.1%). The CDR3 sequence: CASTTLFPSSYEQYF. The CDR3 DNA reads as TGTGCCAGCACCACTCTCTTCCCATCCTCCTACGAGCAGTACTTC. This chain connects TRBV6-6 to TRBJ2-7; D call uncertain. The CDR3 has 15 residues. With 7 bases removed from V and 0 bases from J, the gap between germline ends came to 16 bases. Germline V gene data show CDR1 as MNHNY and CDR2 as SVGAGI (reference sequence).

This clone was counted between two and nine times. The CDR3 protein is CASSPRLAGGYEQYF. DNA for the CDR3: TGTGCCAGCTCACCACGGCTAGCGGGAGGTTACGAGCAGTACTTC. The chain is built from TRBV18 and TRBJ2-7, with 11 nucleotides matching TRBD2. This CDR3 region has 15 residues. With 1 base clipped from V and 4 bases from J, the junction kept 3 bases outside the gene matches. Germline-derived CDR1 and CDR2 are KGHSH and LQKENI.

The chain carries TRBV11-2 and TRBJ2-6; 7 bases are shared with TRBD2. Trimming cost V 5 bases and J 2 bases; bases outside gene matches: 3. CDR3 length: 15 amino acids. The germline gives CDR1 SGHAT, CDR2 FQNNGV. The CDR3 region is CASSPGLAGANVLTF. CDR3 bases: TGTGCCAGCAGCCCTGGACTAGCTGGGGCCAACGTCCTGACTTTC.